This TCR beta chain originates from a study of graft-versus-host responses after intestinal transplantation. At the level of the study: Each of the recipients got a multivisceral, liver-intestinal, or isolated intestinal transplant. The whole recipient group had anti-thymocyte globulin induction followed by tacrolimus and steroids for approximately three years.

Remarks on this clone: Its antigen remains unidentified.

This CDR3 contains 12 residues. V dropped 3 bases and J dropped 4 bases, with 4 bases sitting between them. Germline CDR1 reads SGHTA; CDR2 reads FQGNSA. Method: immunoSEQ multiplex PCR; TCRdb's copy keeps in-frame clones and lacks some. The table has some 110,000 clones, about 92% seen once; the top ten hold approximately 0.22%. This receptor was taken from a human donor who was the organ donor for an intestinal transplant. The chain links TRBV7-2 to TRBJ1-5; D gene ambiguous. Specimen: unstimulated CD4+ T cells sorted from spleen or lymph node cells, collected before transplant. The CDR3 reads CASSFSNQPQHF. The CDR3 DNA follows: TGTGCCAGCAGCTTTTCTAATCAGCCCCAGCATTTT. Full variable domain (rest looked up from reference TRBV7-2 and TRBJ1-5): GAGVSQSPSNKVTEKGKDVELRCDPISGHTALYWYRQSLGQGLEFLIYFQGNSAPDKSGLPSDRFSAERTGGSVSTLTIQRTQQEDSAVYLCASSFSNQPQHFGDGTRLSIL.